This T cell receptor beta chain was recovered during a study of cytomegalovirus exposure and HLA in healthy donors. Comment on this clone: Its antigen is still unknown.

General study points: Generally TCR sequences proved uncommon, though certain public TCRs appeared in numerous donors. In a later analysis, specific HLA alleles were associated with 15,000 to 20,000 TCR beta sequences at a 0.05 false discovery rate.

The PCR contained 60 Vbeta and 13 Jbeta primers. Clones were sequenced by immunoSEQ multiplex PCR, and TCRdb holds only the in-frame ones, with some missing. The sample gives around 170,000 clones, around 77% of which show up once; under 2.5% is in the top ten. The V gene lost 3 bases and the J gene lost 4 bases, with 13 bases spanning the gap. CDR3 length: 14 amino acids. Germline loops: CDR1 SGHDT, CDR2 YYEEEE. V and J are TRBV5-6 and TRBJ1-2; D is unclear. The receptor's source is a man in his 60s in good health and CMV-seronegative. Sequencing was done on a sample of PBMCs. The CDR3 sequence is CASSSDSLVYGYTF. The CDR3 DNA reads TGTGCCAGCAGCTCTGATTCACTGGTCTATGGCTACACCTTC.